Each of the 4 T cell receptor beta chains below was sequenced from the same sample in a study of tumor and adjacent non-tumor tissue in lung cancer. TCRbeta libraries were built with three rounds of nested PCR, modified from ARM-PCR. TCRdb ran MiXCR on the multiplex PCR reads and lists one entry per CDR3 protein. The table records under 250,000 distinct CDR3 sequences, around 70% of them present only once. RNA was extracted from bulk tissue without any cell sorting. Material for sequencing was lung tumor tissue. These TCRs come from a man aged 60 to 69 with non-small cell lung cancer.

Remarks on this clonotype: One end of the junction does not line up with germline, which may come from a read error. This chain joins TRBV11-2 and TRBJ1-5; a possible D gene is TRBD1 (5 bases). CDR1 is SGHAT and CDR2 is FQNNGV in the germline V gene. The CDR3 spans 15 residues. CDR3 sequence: CAGSLGAWGLEPQHF. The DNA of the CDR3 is TGTGCCGGCAGCCTAGGGGCATGGGGACTAGAGCCTCAGCATTTT. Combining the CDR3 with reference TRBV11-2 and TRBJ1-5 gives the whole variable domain EAGVAQSPRYKIIEKRQSVAFWCNPISGHATLYWYQQILGQGPKLLIQFQNNGVVDDSQLPKDRFSAERLKGVDSTLKIQPAKLEDSAVYLCAGSLGAWGLEPQHFGDGTRLSIL.

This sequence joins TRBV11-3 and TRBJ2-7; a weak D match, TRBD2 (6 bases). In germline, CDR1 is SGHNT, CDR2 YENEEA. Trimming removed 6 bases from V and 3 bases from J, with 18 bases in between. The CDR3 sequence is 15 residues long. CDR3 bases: TGTGCCAGCAGTTCGGGGGTCAGGAGCTTCTACGAGCAGTACTTC. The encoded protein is CASSSGVRSFYEQYF.

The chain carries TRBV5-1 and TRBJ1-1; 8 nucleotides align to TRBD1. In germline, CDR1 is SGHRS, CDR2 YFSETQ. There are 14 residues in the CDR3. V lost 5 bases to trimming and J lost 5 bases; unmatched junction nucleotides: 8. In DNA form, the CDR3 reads TGCGCCAGCAGACGGACAGGGTCTACTACTGAAGCTTTCTTT. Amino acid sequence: CASRRTGSTTEAFF.

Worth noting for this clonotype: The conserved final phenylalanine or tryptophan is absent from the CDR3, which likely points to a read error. The CDR3 nucleotides read TGTGCCAGCCGCCACTCCCTAGGGACAGGGTTAGGAAATTCACCCCTCCACTCT. Residues: CASRHSLGTGLGNSPLHS. The V gene is TRBV4-2, the J gene TRBJ1-6, with 9 bases aligning to TRBD1. Germline CDR1 is LGHNA and CDR2 is YNFKEQ. The CDR3 length is 18 residues.